This T cell receptor beta chain appears in the sequencing data of a study of T cells in Graves' hyperthyroidism and ophthalmopathy. This clonotype was recorded at least ten times. Antigen: not known. From germline, CDR1 is SQVTM and CDR2 ANQGSEA. The CDR3 totals 13 residues. Trimming removed 5 bases at V and 4 bases at J, with 14 bases between. Overall study findings and caveats: Blood held most thyroid clonotypes expanded above 0.001 frequency.

Regions amplified from RNA transcripts were the TCR beta CDR3 regions. HTBI primers were used for first-round RT-PCR of the TCR CDR3. TCRdb re-called the multiplex PCR reads with MiXCR, one entry per CDR3 protein. The sample consists of some 270,000 distinct CDR3 sequences, approximately 24% of them appearing once. This clonotype originated in a woman aged 40 to 50 with Graves' ophthalmopathy. Sequenced input: blood. The chain couples TRBV29-1 to TRBJ1-2; D not resolved. The CDR3 is CSVRPGQFYGYTF. CDR3 DNA sequence: TGCAGCGTTCGCCCTGGGCAGTTCTATGGCTACACCTTC.